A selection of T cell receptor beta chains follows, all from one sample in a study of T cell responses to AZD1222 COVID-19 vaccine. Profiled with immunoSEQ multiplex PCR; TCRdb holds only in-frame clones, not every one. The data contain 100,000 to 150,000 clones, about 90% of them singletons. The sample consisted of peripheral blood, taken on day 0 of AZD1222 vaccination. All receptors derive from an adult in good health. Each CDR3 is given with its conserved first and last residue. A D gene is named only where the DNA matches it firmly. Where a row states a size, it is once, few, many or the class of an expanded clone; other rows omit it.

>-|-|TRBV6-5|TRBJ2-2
TGTGCCAGCAGTCAGGGGACCGGGGAGCTGTTTTTT
CASSQGTGELFF
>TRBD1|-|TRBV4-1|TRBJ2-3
TGCGCCAGCAGCCACCCACGGGGACAGGGGGCGAGATTTAGCACAGATACGCAGTATTTT
CASSHPRGQGARFSTDTQYF
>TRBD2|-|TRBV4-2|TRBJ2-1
TGTGCCAGCAGCCAAGGACTAGCGGGGTCTAAGGGGAATGAGCAGTTCTTC
CASSQGLAGSKGNEQFF
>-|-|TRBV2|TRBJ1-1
TGTGCCAGCAGTGATGTTGGCTCCCGCGTTCGAGCTTTCTTT
CASSDVGSRVRAFF
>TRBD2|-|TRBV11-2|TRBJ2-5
TGTGCCAGCAGCTTAGGTCTTAGCGGGGGGAACCAAGAGACCCAGTACTTC
CASSLGLSGGNQETQYF
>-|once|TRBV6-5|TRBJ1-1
TGTGCCAGCAGTTACTCCCCCAGGGGGAACACTGAAGCTTTCTTT
CASSYSPRGNTEAFF
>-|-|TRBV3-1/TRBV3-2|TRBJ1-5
TGTGCCAGCAGCCAAAACAGCCTCTGGGGCAATCAGCCCCAGCATTTT
CASSQNSLWGNQPQHF
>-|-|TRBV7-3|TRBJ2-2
TGTGCCAGCAGCCCCCCAGGTGGGAACACCGGGGAGCTGTTTTTT
CASSPPGGNTGELFF
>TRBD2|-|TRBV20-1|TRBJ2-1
TGCAGTGCTAGTAGCGGGGGAGCCTACAATGAGCAGTTCTTC
CSASSGGAYNEQFF
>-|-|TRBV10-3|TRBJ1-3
TGTGCCATCGGGGGAGTGGTGGCTGGGAACACCATATATTTT
CAIGGVVAGNTIYF
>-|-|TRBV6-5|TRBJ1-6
TGTGCCAGCAGGGACCGCGGTTATAATTCACCCCTCCACTTT
CASRDRGYNSPLHF
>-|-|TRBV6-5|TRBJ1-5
TGTGCCAGCAGAACAGGGTTTGAAAGCAATCAGCCCCAGCATTTT
CASRTGFESNQPQHF
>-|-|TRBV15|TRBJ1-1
TGTGCCACCAGCAGAGATGGTTCCGGGGGCAGGGACACTGAAGCTTTCTTT
CATSRDGSGGRDTEAFF
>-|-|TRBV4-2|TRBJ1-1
TGTGCCAGCAGCCAAGATAGTCAGAACACTGAAGCTTTCTTT
CASSQDSQNTEAFF
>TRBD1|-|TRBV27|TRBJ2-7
TGTGCCAGCAGGGCCGGACAGGGGGCTTACGAGCAGTACTTC
CASRAGQGAYEQYF
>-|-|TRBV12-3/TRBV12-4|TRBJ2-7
TGTGCCACCTGCCGGGGGAGCTCCTACGAGCAGTACTTC
CATCRGSSYEQYF
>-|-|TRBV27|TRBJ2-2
TGTGCCAGCAGTTCCTCGGGAGCGAACACCGGGGAGCTGTTTTTT
CASSSSGANTGELFF
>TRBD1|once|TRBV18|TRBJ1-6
TGTGCCAGCTCACCACAAACAGGGGGAAATAATTCACCCCTCCACTTT
CASSPQTGGNNSPLHF
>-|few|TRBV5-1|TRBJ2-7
TGCGCCAGCAGTCGGGGGAGCTTCTACGAGCAGTACTTC
CASSRGSFYEQYF
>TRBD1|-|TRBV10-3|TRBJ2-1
TGTGCCATCAGTGAGGCAGGACAGGGCTACAATGAGCAGTTCTTC
CAISEAGQGYNEQFF
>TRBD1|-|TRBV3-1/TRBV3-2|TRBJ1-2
TGTGCCAGCAGCCTACAGGGGAACTATGGCTACACCTTC
CASSLQGNYGYTF
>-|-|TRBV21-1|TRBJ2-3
TGTGCCCGGGTCGTGAAGGGCACAGATACGCAGTATTTT
CARVVKGTDTQYF
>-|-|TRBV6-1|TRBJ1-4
TGTGCCAGCAGTGGGACAGATACAGCAACTAATGAAAAACTGTTTTTT
CASSGTDTATNEKLFF
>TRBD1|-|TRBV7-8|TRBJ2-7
TGTGCCAGCAGTCCGACGGACAGGGCCTCCTACGAGCAGTACTTC
CASSPTDRASYEQYF
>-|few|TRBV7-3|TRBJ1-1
TGTGCCAGCAGCTTAAGTCTAAGTAGGGGAGGATGGGACACTGAAGCTTTCTTT
CASSLSLSRGGWDTEAFF
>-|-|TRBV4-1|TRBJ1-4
TGCGCCAGCTCCAGCTACGCAGGTGAAAAACTGTTTTTT
CASSSYAGEKLFF
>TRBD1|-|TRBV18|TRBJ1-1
TGTGCCAGCTCATCCCGGGACAGGGGATCGGACACTGAAGCTTTCTTT
CASSSRDRGSDTEAFF
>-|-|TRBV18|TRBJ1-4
TGTGCCAGCTCACCACTACGGGGAGGAAATAATGAAAAACTGTTTTTT
CASSPLRGGNNEKLFF
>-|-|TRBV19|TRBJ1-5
TGTGCCAGTAGTATTGGGGGGGGTCGAGAGCAGCCCCAGCATTTT
CASSIGGGREQPQHF
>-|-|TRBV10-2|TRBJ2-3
TGCGCCAGCATGGGTGGGGAGCTTGGAGATACGCAGTATTTT
CASMGGELGDTQYF
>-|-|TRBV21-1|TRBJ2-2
TGTGCCAGCTCGTGGGTCTCCGGGGAGCTGTTTTTT
CASSWVSGELFF
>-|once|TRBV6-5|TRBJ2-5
TGTGCCAGCAGTTACCTGGAGGGAGAGACCCAGTACTTC
CASSYLEGETQYF
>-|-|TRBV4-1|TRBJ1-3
TGCGCCAGCAGCCAAGATCCCGGAGCGGTCTCTGGAAACACCATATATTTT
CASSQDPGAVSGNTIYF
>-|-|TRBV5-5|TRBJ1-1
TGTGCCAGCAGCTTCGTAGGGTTGAACACTGAAGCTTTCTTT
CASSFVGLNTEAFF
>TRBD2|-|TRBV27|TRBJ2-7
TGTGCCAGCAGTTTCACTAGCGGACCCTACGAGCAGTACTTC
CASSFTSGPYEQYF
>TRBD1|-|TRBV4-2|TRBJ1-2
TGTGCCAGCAGCCAAGATCTCGGACAGGGCTATGGCTACACCTTC
CASSQDLGQGYGYTF
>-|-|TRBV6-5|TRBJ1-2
TGTGCCAGCAGTTACTCAGGGGTTTATGGCTACACCTTC
CASSYSGVYGYTF
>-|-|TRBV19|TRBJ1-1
TGTGCCAGTAGGTGGCAGGGGAACACTGAAGCTTTCTTT
CASRWQGNTEAFF
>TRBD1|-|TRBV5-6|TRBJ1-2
TGTGCCAGCAGCTTTGGACAGGGAACCTATGGCTACACCTTC
CASSFGQGTYGYTF
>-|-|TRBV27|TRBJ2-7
TGTGCCAGCGTCGAGCACGAGCAGTACTTC
CASVEHEQYF
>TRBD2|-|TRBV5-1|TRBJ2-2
TGCGCCAGCAGCTTAGGAGCGGGGGTCACCGGGGAGCTGTTTTTT
CASSLGAGVTGELFF
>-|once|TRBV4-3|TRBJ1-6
TGCGCCAGCAGCCCCCTGGAAGGGTCACCCCTCCACTTT
CASSPLEGSPLHF
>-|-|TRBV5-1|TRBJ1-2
TGCGCCAGCAGCCCGCCGCTGGGCTATGGCTACACCTTC
CASSPPLGYGYTF
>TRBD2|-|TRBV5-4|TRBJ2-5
TGTGCCAGCAGCATTCCGACTAGCGGGAAAGAGACCCAGTACTTC
CASSIPTSGKETQYF
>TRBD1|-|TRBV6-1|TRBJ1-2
TGTGCCAGCAGTGAAAAGGGGGCGTACTACTATGGCTACACCTTC
CASSEKGAYYYGYTF
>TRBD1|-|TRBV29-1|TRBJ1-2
TGCAGCGTTGAATCCCGGGGGCGACAGGGGGGTGGCTACACCTTC
CSVESRGRQGGGYTF
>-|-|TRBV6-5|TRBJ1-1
TGTGCCAGCAGTTACGATGGGGGGCGCCGAAACACTGAAGCTTTCTTT
CASSYDGGRRNTEAFF
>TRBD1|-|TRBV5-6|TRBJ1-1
TGTGCCAGCAGCGAAACAGGGGGCTGGAACACTGAAGCTTTCTTT
CASSETGGWNTEAFF
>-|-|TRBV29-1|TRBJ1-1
TGCAGCGTTGTCCCAGGGGCGGGCACTGAAGCTTTCTTT
CSVVPGAGTEAFF
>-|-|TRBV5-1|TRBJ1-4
TGCGCCAGCAGCTTGGAAAGGGGGACTGAAAAACTGTTTTTT
CASSLERGTEKLFF
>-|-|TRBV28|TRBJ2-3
TGTGCCAGCAGTTTTGGCGGGAAAAGCACAGATACGCAGTATTTT
CASSFGGKSTDTQYF
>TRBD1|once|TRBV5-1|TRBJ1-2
TGCGCCAGCAGCTTTTCAGGGGGCGCGATCTATGGCTACACCTTC
CASSFSGGAIYGYTF
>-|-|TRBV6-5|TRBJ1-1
TGTGCCAGCACCAAGAATGAGGTTCCACATGAAGCTTTCTTT
CASTKNEVPHEAFF
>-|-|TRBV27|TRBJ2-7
TGTGCCAGCAGTTTAGGGGTAGCAGGGCCCTACGAGCAGTACTTC
CASSLGVAGPYEQYF